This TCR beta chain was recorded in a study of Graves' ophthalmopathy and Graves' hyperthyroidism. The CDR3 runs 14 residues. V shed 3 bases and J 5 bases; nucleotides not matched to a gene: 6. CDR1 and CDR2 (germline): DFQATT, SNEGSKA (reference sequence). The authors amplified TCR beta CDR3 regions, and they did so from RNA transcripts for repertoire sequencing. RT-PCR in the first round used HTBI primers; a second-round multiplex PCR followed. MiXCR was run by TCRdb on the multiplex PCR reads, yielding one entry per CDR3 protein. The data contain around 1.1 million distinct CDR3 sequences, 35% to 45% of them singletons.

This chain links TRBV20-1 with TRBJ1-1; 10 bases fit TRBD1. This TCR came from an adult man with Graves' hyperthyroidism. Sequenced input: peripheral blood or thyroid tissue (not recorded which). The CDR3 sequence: CSARMRTGGTEAFF. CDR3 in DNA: TGCAGTGCTAGGATGCGGACAGGGGGAACTGAAGCTTTCTTT.